The TCR beta chain described here comes from a study of cytomegalovirus exposure and HLA in healthy donors. The method was immunoSEQ multiplex PCR; TCRdb's version includes in-frame clones alone and lacks a portion of them. Among 100,000 to 150,000 clones listed, around 90% were seen once. The CDR3 is 16 residues long. This TCR was sampled from a woman under 30 in good health and CMV-seronegative. This chain joins TRBV21-1 and TRBJ2-7; the table's D call TRBD2 went unverified against the DNA. TRBV21-1 is designated a pseudogene. The sequenced material came from PBMCs. The CDR3 DNA reads TGTGCCAGCAGCAAATTCCTAGCGGGAGAACTCTACGAGCAGTACTTC. It codes for CASSKFLAGELYEQYF.